Described below is a single T cell receptor beta chain sequence and its context. At least ten counts were recorded for this clonotype. No antigen is known for it. One base away there is no much larger clone; base qualities are not given. These data are taken from a study of T cells in Graves' hyperthyroidism and ophthalmopathy (dated by TCRdb to the late 2010s). Regarding the complete study: Peripheral blood samples were taken at initial diagnosis, before any treatment was given. Once sampling was done, hyperthyroidism patients were given methimazole at a starting dose of 30 mg daily, whereas ophthalmopathy patients were given high-dose intravenous methylprednisolone. The paper reports TCR Vbeta CDR3 sequencing of about 140 peripheral blood samples: around 45 ophthalmopathy, roughly 74 hyperthyroidism and approximately 17 progressor patients. In addition, the study compared T-cell repertoires in thyroid tissue and in blood from roughly 6 Graves' hyperthyroidism patients. The 90 to 100 discovery patients were randomly split 7:3 into training and test sets. An independent validation cohort of around 19 hyperthyroidism patients and approximately 16 patients who later progressed to ophthalmopathy tested prospective prediction of ophthalmopathy. TCR V-J signatures able to tell the groups apart were searched for in a discovery cohort of 90 to 100 patients, of whom about 40 had Graves' ophthalmopathy and 57 had stable Graves' hyperthyroidism.

Study-level results and caveats: Most expanded thyroid clonotypes (frequency above 0.001) were also found in blood, which suggests that blood repertoires may mirror thyroid immune responses. No statistical method was used to set the sample size in advance, and investigators knew the group allocation. In validation, progression to ophthalmopathy was predicted by the model with nearly 71% sensitivity and roughly 76% specificity, a median of about 6.8 months before onset. Ophthalmopathy was separated from stable hyperthyroidism by a 13 V-J signature model, with around 88% sensitivity and roughly 81% specificity obtained in cross-validation and 80%/75% obtained in testing.

Graves' hyperthyroidism was defined as stable when no progression to ophthalmopathy occurred over 18 months of follow-up. Hyperthyroidism patients were aged 18 to 65 years and newly diagnosed, with disease duration of less than 2 months. Any patient with an uncontrolled infection, another autoimmune disease, pregnancy or lactation was excluded. Diagnoses were based on clinical symptoms, serum thyroxine and TRAb, thyroid ultrasound and orbital computed tomography. PBMCs were isolated from 10 ml of fresh peripheral blood by Ficoll-Paque density gradient centrifugation. Trizol reagent was used to extract total RNA, and RNA quality was then checked on an Agilent 2100 Bioanalyzer. The TCR beta CDR3 regions were amplified from RNA transcripts. The first round of RT-PCR for the TCR CDR3 was performed with the HTBI primer set and the Qiagen OneStep RT-PCR kit. Libraries were constructed in a second round of multiplex PCR, after which size selection and purification were carried out. Sequencing of the libraries was done on an Illumina HiSeq2000 using paired-end 100 bp reads. From the authors' description of their analysis: Raw data were processed with SOAPnuke, discarding reads with adapters, uncalled bases, mean Phred below 15, or no exact constant-primer or identifier match. COPE v1.2.5 was used to merge the high-quality paired reads, and each unique nucleotide sequence was defined as a clonotype. MiTCR v1.1 was used to align clonotypes to the IMGT TRBV, TRBD and TRBJ reference segments. Only V-J combinations with frequency above 0.0001, covering 98% to 99.2% of repertoires, were analysed. The TCS score was defined as the ratio of F50 (clonal expansion) to E x V (chaos), calculated using BLOSUM62-based TCRdist between CDR3 peptides within each V-J. Welch's t-statistics and random forest reduced fewer than 600 V-J features to fewer than 15, which were used in a naive Bayes classifier (R e1071). TCRdb ran its own pipeline on the public reads, namely fastp trimming at Q25 and MiXCR clone calling, and kept in-frame beta chains. Rows matching on CDR3 protein sequence are summarized as one entry with the most common DNA and genes. The V and J calls, along with clone size, are taken from TCRdb and not from the paper's own processing. The sample table contains hundreds of thousands of distinct CDR3 sequences; only one count was recorded for over 10% of them. The ten largest clones take up 9.2% of the sample.

CDR1 and CDR2 are drawn from the germline V gene: MNHNS, SASEGT. The junction shows trimming of 4 bases on V and 6 bases on J, and the gene matches do not reach 3 bases of it. The CDR3 runs 14 amino acids, cysteine and phenylalanine included. Left in the record is the CDR3 DNA by itself, 42 bases read in frame from the first base. The receptor chain draws on TRBV6-1 and TRBJ1-4, with TRBD1 matching 9 junction bases. The sequenced sample consisted of blood. The receptor comes from a woman between 18 and 29 years old with Graves' hyperthyroidism. The CDR3 protein: CASSAQGADEKLFF. The nucleotide sequence is given as TGTGCCAGCAGTGCACAGGGGGCGGATGAAAAACTGTTTTTT.